This is a list of T cell receptor beta chains from one sample in a study of T cell repertoires in cytomegalovirus infection. The antigens of these receptors remain unknown. TCRdb reprocessed the reads with MiXCR, giving one entry per CDR3 protein. The table records about 500,000 distinct CDR3 sequences, 30% to 40% of them present only once. This sample comprised cultured PBMCs, obtained from culture after CMV antigen stimulation. These receptors originate from a human donor in good health (CMV status not recorded). Some clones in this sample may be carry-over from other donors' samples. The CDR3 runs from the conserved cysteine through the conserved F or W. The order of the fields is CDR3 DNA, CDR3 protein, J gene, D gene, clone size, V gene. The D gene is left open where the match is weak. Size is stated for part of the rows, as once, few or many counts, or as a class when the clone is expanded.

TGTGCCAGCAGACAAACCGGCAAGCACGGCTACACCTTC,CASRQTGKHGYTF,TRBJ1-2,-,-,TRBV6-5
TGTGCCAGCAGCTTAGTTGAGGGACAGGGTGAAAAACTGTTTTTT,CASSLVEGQGEKLFF,TRBJ1-4,TRBD1,few,TRBV12-3/TRBV12-4
TGTGCCAGCAGTTACCGTGCCGGGGCTAGCGGGAGCCCTAGCACAGATACGCAGTATTTT,CASSYRAGASGSPSTDTQYF,TRBJ2-3,TRBD2,-,TRBV6-5
TGTGCCAGCAGTTTAGGTGCTAATCAGCCCCAGCATTTT,CASSLGANQPQHF,TRBJ1-5,-,few,TRBV12-3/TRBV12-4
TGTGCCAGCAGTTTAAATGGAGGACTGGCTCGGGCTTTCTTT,CASSLNGGLARAFF,TRBJ1-1,-,-,TRBV28
TGCAGCGTTGTAAGGGGCACTGAAGCTTTCTTT,CSVVRGTEAFF,TRBJ1-1,-,-,TRBV29-1
TGCGCCAGCAGTGAGCAGGCTTGGGACACTGAAGCTTTCTTT,CASSEQAWDTEAFF,TRBJ1-1,-,-,TRBV10-2
TGTGCCAGCAGCTCTCACGGACTAGCGGTCTACAATGAGCAGTTCTTC,CASSSHGLAVYNEQFF,TRBJ2-1,TRBD2,few,TRBV7-6
TGTGCCAGCAGTCCACAGGGGGTGGTGGGCTATGGCTACACCTTC,CASSPQGVVGYGYTF,TRBJ1-2,TRBD1,few,TRBV7-2
TGTGCCAGCACCCCGACGGTCGGTCCAGCGTTTGCCGCAGATACGCAGTATTTT,CASTPTVGPAFAADTQYF,TRBJ2-3,-,-,TRBV7-9
TGCAGTGTTGGGCCTAGCGGGAATTACGAGCAGTACTTC,CSVGPSGNYEQYF,TRBJ2-7,TRBD2,-,TRBV20-1
TGTGCCAGTAGTATCAGCGGGATATCAGATACGCAGTATTTT,CASSISGISDTQYF,TRBJ2-3,TRBD2,-,TRBV19
TGTGCCAGCAGCACGTGGACTAGCGGGAGCTCCTACAATGAGCAGTTCTTC,CASSTWTSGSSYNEQFF,TRBJ2-1,TRBD2,-,TRBV7-2
TGTGCCAGCAGCAAAAGGTGGTGGGACAGGGCGAACAATATCGCGAACACCGGGGAGCTGTTTTTT,CASSKRWWDRANNIANTGELFF,TRBJ2-2,TRBD1,-,TRBV6-5
TGTGCCAGCAGCTTATTTTCAGGGTTCACCGGGGAGCTGTTTTTT,CASSLFSGFTGELFF,TRBJ2-2,-,-,TRBV7-2
TGTGCCAGTAGTATCAATTTTCACACTGAAGCTTTCTTT,CASSINFHTEAFF,TRBJ1-1,-,-,TRBV19
TGTGCCAGCAGCTCCTCCGACAGGGATAGTTCACCCCTCCACTTT,CASSSSDRDSSPLHF,TRBJ1-6,TRBD1,-,TRBV7-2
TGTGCCAGCTCACCCAACGACAGGGTGGGTAATGAAAAACTGTTTTTT,CASSPNDRVGNEKLFF,TRBJ1-4,TRBD1,few,TRBV18
TGTGCCAGCAGCCCCCAGGCAGGGGGGCTCTACGAGCAGTACTTC,CASSPQAGGLYEQYF,TRBJ2-7,-,many,TRBV7-2
TGTGCCAGCAGCTTAGCGCGGGCTAGCGGGCCCATGGTGTTCTTC,CASSLARASGPMVFF,TRBJ2-1,TRBD2,few,TRBV7-2
TGTGCCAGCAGCCACAGGAATAGGCGGGAGCAGTACTTC,CASSHRNRREQYF,TRBJ2-7,-,-,TRBV13
TGTGCCAGCAGCTTCGGTAGGGAAACTGAAAAACTGTTTTTT,CASSFGRETEKLFF,TRBJ1-4,-,few,TRBV7-2
TGTGCCAGCAGCTTAAACGGGCCAACCTCCCGGGAGACCCAGTACTTC,CASSLNGPTSRETQYF,TRBJ2-5,-,-,TRBV7-8
TGCAGCGTTGAAGATAGGCAGGGGCGGAACTATGGCTACACCTTC,CSVEDRQGRNYGYTF,TRBJ1-2,-,-,TRBV29-1
TGTGCCACCAGTGACCTTGGGCAGGGGGCCTACAATGAGCAGTTCTTC,CATSDLGQGAYNEQFF,TRBJ2-1,TRBD1,-,TRBV24-1
TGTGCCACCAGTGGACACCCGTGGACCCGGGCAGGGGTCAATGAGCAGTTCTTC,CATSGHPWTRAGVNEQFF,TRBJ2-1,-,few,TRBV24-1
TGCAGCGTTGAAGATCCAGGGCTGAACACTGAAGCTTTCTTT,CSVEDPGLNTEAFF,TRBJ1-1,-,-,TRBV29-1
TGTGCCAGCCCCCCGGACTCCGGCGCGGGTACGCAGTATTTT,CASPPDSGAGTQYF,TRBJ2-3,-,-,TRBV11-2
TGTGCCAGCAGTTTAGGACAGGGAGGGATTTATGGCTACACCTTC,CASSLGQGGIYGYTF,TRBJ1-2,TRBD1,-,TRBV27
TGTGCCAGCAGTTACCTCACCGTGGGACATGTGGGTGGCACTGAAGCTTTCTTT,CASSYLTVGHVGGTEAFF,TRBJ1-1,-,few,TRBV6-5
TGTGCCAGCAGCGTTGGGTGGGGGATCACAGATACGCAGTATTTT,CASSVGWGITDTQYF,TRBJ2-3,-,-,TRBV9
TGTGCCAGCAGCTCACCATCCCGGACAGGGAAGACAGATACGCAGTATTTT,CASSSPSRTGKTDTQYF,TRBJ2-3,TRBD1,-,TRBV13
TGCAGTGCTCCGCTAGGAATCGATGAGCAGTTCTTC,CSAPLGIDEQFF,TRBJ2-1,-,-,TRBV20-1
TGTGCCAGTAGTCCCGCCGGGACAAGGAACACCGGGGAGCTGTTTTTT,CASSPAGTRNTGELFF,TRBJ2-2,-,-,TRBV19
TGTGCCAGCAGCAGTCTTGTGGGTCAGCCCCAGCATTTT,CASSSLVGQPQHF,TRBJ1-5,-,-,TRBV6-5
TGTGCCAGCAGTGCCCGAGCAGGGAACACCGGGGAGCTGTTTTTT,CASSARAGNTGELFF,TRBJ2-2,-,-,TRBV12-3/TRBV12-4
TGCGCCAGCAGGGGAACGAACACCGGGGAGCTGTTTTTT,CASRGTNTGELFF,TRBJ2-2,-,few,TRBV10-1
TGTGCCAGCAGCCCCCTAGCGGGGTCCCAGTACTTC,CASSPLAGSQYF,TRBJ2-5,TRBD2,few,TRBV7-2
TGTGCCAGCAGTGAATATGAGGGGACAGGCACAGATACGCAGTATTTT,CASSEYEGTGTDTQYF,TRBJ2-3,TRBD1,-,TRBV25-1
TGCAGCGGGCGGGACAGGGGATTAGGTGAGCAGTTCTTC,CSGRDRGLGEQFF,TRBJ2-1,TRBD1,-,TRBV29-1
TGTGCCAGCAGCCCAAGGGGCTGGGATGGTACTGAAGCTTTCTTT,CASSPRGWDGTEAFF,TRBJ1-1,-,few,TRBV11-2
TGCGCCAGCATTCGGACAGGAACCTACGAGCAGTACTTC,CASIRTGTYEQYF,TRBJ2-7,TRBD1,-,TRBV5-1
TGTGCCAGCAGCTTAACGGGACTAGGGGTGGATGAGCAGTTCTTC,CASSLTGLGVDEQFF,TRBJ2-1,TRBD2,few,TRBV7-6
TGCAGTGCTAGAGAGCGGTTCCAAGAGACCCAGTACTTC,CSARERFQETQYF,TRBJ2-5,-,-,TRBV20-1
TGTGCCAGCAAAGAGGGGGGGAGCAATCAGCCCCAGCATTTT,CASKEGGSNQPQHF,TRBJ1-5,-,few,TRBV6-1
TGTGCCAGCAGTTTAAGCGGGAGCGAGTACAATGAGCAGTTCTTC,CASSLSGSEYNEQFF,TRBJ2-1,TRBD2,-,TRBV12-3/TRBV12-4
TGTGCCAGCAGCTTATCGGGGGCTATGCACGAGCAGTACTTC,CASSLSGAMHEQYF,TRBJ2-7,-,many,TRBV7-2
TGCGCCAGCAGCCCTTCGACAGCCTTCCTCAATCAGCCCCAGCATTTT,CASSPSTAFLNQPQHF,TRBJ1-5,-,few,TRBV4-1
TGTGCCACCAGCAGAGGACCGCCAGAGACCCAGTACTTC,CATSRGPPETQYF,TRBJ2-5,-,-,TRBV15
TGTGCCAGCAGCTTAGACAGGGGAGTGGATGAGCAGTTCTTC,CASSLDRGVDEQFF,TRBJ2-1,TRBD1,medium-sized,TRBV7-2
TGTGCCAGCAGCCAAACAGGGACCGGGGCCAACGTCCTGACTTTC,CASSQTGTGANVLTF,TRBJ2-6,-,-,TRBV14
TGCGCCAGCAGCATCCGGGACAGGGGCACAGATACGCAGTATTTT,CASSIRDRGTDTQYF,TRBJ2-3,TRBD1,-,TRBV4-1
TGTGCCAGCAGCTTAAGAGGGGTACAGCCCCAGCATTTT,CASSLRGVQPQHF,TRBJ1-5,-,few,TRBV5-6
TGTGCCAGCAGTACAACAGGGGGTTCCTATGAGCAGTTCTTC,CASSTTGGSYEQFF,TRBJ2-1,TRBD1,many,TRBV7-6
TGTGCCAGCAGTTATGAGGGATACAATGAGCAGTTCTTC,CASSYEGYNEQFF,TRBJ2-1,-,many,TRBV6-1
TGTGCCAGCAGTGTCGGGACGGTAACTACCGGGGAGCTGTTTTTT,CASSVGTVTTGELFF,TRBJ2-2,-,-,TRBV6-5
TGTGCCTGGAGTGGACAGCACGATCAGCCCCAGCATTTT,CAWSGQHDQPQHF,TRBJ1-5,-,-,TRBV30
TGTGCCAGCTCCACTTCGGGACAGGGCTCAGAGACCCAGTACTTC,CASSTSGQGSETQYF,TRBJ2-5,TRBD1,-,TRBV9
TGTGCCAGCAGTTTTAGCGGCCTCTCCTACAATGAGCAGTTCTTC,CASSFSGLSYNEQFF,TRBJ2-1,-,few,TRBV28
TGTGCCAGCAGTGAAATGACAAGCAATCAGCCCCAGCATTTT,CASSEMTSNQPQHF,TRBJ1-5,-,many,TRBV2